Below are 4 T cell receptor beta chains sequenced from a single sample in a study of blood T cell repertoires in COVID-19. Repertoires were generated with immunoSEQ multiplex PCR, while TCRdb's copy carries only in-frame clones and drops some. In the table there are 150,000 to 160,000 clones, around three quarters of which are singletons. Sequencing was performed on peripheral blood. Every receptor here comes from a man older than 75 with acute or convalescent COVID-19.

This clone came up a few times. Here the CDR3 reads CASSLTQGARTGELFF. DNA of the CDR3: TGTGCCAGCAGCTTAACCCAGGGGGCGCGGACCGGGGAGCTGTTTTTT. The J gene is TRBJ2-2, the V gene TRBV7-3; 8 nucleotides line up with TRBD1. The CDR3 is made up of 16 amino acids. Trimming cost V 0 bases and J 5 bases; bases outside gene matches: 5. The germline V gene encodes CDR1 SGHTA and CDR2 FQGTGA.

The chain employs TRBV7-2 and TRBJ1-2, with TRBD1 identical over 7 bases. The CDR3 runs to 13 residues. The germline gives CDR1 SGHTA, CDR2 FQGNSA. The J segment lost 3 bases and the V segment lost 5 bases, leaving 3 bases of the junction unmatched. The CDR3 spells CASSPGTDYGYTF. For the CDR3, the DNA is TGTGCCAGCAGCCCCGGGACAGACTATGGCTACACCTTC.

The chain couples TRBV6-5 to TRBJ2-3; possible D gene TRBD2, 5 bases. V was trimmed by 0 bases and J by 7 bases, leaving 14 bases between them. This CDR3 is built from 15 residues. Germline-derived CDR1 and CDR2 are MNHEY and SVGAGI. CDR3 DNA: TGTGCCAGCAGTTACTCTGCTAGCCGGGCCAATACGCAGTATTTT. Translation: CASSYSASRANTQYF.

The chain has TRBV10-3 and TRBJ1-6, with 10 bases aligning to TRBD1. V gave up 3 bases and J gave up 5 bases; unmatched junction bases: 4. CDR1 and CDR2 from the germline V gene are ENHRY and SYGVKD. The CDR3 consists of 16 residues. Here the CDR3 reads CAISERDRGNNSPLHF. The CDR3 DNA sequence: TGTGCCATCAGTGAACGGGACAGGGGAAATAATTCACCCCTCCACTTT.